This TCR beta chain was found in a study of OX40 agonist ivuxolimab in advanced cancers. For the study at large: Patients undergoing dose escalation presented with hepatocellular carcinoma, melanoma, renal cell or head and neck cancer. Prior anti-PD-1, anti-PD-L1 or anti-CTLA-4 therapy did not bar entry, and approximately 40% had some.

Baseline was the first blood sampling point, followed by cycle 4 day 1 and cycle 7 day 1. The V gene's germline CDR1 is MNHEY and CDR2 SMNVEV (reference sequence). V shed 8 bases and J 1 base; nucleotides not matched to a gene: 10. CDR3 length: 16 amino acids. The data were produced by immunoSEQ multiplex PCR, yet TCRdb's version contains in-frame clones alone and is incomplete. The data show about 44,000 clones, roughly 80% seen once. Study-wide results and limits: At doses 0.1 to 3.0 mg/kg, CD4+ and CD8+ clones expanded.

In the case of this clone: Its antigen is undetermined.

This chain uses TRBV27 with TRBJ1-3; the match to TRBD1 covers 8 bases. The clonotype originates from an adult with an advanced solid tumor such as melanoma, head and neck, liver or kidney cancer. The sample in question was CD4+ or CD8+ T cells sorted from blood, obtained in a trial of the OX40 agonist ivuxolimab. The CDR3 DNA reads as TGTGCCAGCCCGGACAGGGTTCAGCGTTCTGGAAACACCATATATTTT. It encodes CASPDRVQRSGNTIYF.